This TCR beta chain stems from a study of STAT5B mutations in CD4+ large granular lymphocyte leukemia. Study summary: Among healthy donors, a particular HLA allele went with more CDR3 'QG' motifs. General study points: TRBV06-family usage was enriched in top patient clones (8/27) versus controls (2/35). Data were not HLA-matched across samples.

Turning to this clone: What it binds is unknown.

V was clipped by 3 bases and J by 5 bases, with 11 bases between them. The germline V gene encodes CDR1 KGHSH and CDR2 LQKENI. There are 13 residues in the CDR3. Methods used by the authors: The detection floor for productive clonotype frequency was 2.59 x 10-5. Clones were read by immunoSEQ multiplex PCR, and TCRdb kept only the in-frame ones, dropping some. Clone size and the V and J calls come from that table; the DNA yielded D and trimming. The sample includes fewer than 25,000 clones, around 81% of them seen just once. This chain uses TRBV18 with TRBJ2-7, with D possibly being TRBD1 (6 bases). This receptor was taken from a human donor in good health. The sequenced material came from CD4+ T cells from blood buffy coats. CDR3 nucleotide sequence: TGTGCCAGCTCACCGATACAGGGCCACGAGCAGTACTTC. Translated: CASSPIQGHEQYF.